The TCR beta chain described here comes from a study of blood T cells in healthy people across ages. As for the study in general: Every two T cells gave about one barcoded beta molecule via template switching.

This clonotype was observed a handful of times. The second PCR ran about 6 to 11 cycles with a sample-barcoded 5' primer and J-beta primers. MiXCR was run by TCRdb on the 5' RACE reads, yielding one entry per CDR3 protein. The data show 540,000 or so distinct CDR3 sequences, roughly 29% seen once. The length of the CDR3 is 16 residues. CDR1 and CDR2 from the germline V gene are SGHTA and FQGNSA. Each donor had around 10 milliliters of peripheral blood drawn. The sample taken for sequencing was blood. The sequence derives from a woman in her 70s in good health. This sequence joins TRBV7-2 and TRBJ2-1; D is perhaps TRBD1 or TRBD2 (6 bases each). The J call could be wrong; TRBJ2-7 is a better fit for the DNA end. The CDR3 region is CASSLDPGARIHEQYF. DNA for the CDR3: TGTGCCAGCAGCTTAGACCCGGGGGCACGGATTCACGAGCAGTACTTC.